This T cell receptor beta chain was sequenced during a study of T cell responses to AZD1222 COVID-19 vaccine. Trimming left V 3 bases short and J 0 bases short, with 11 bases between. Germline CDR1 reads SGHNT; CDR2 reads YENEEA. The CDR3 length is 16 residues. This table comes from immunoSEQ multiplex PCR, and its TCRdb copy is limited to in-frame clones, with some not included. The sample holds approximately 130,000 clones, 65% to 90% seen once. Material: peripheral blood, obtained 28 days after the second dose of the MenACWY control vaccine. This chain joins TRBV11-3 and TRBJ2-2, with a possible D match to TRBD2 (7 bases). This TCR was recovered from an adult who received the MenACWY meningococcal vaccine as a control. CDR3 amino acids: CASSFGGAPNTGELFF. DNA of the CDR3: TGTGCCAGCAGCTTTGGGGGGGCCCCGAACACCGGGGAGCTGTTTTTT.